This passage covers 20 T cell receptor beta chains from one sample sequenced in a study of blood T cell repertoires in COVID-19. Profiled with immunoSEQ multiplex PCR; TCRdb holds only in-frame clones, not every one. The sample has about 200,000 clones, 85% to 90% seen once. Input material: peripheral blood. The receptors were gathered from a man aged 50 to 60 with acute or convalescent COVID-19.

The chain carries TRBV3-1 (or the pseudogene TRBV3-2) and TRBJ2-7; 11 positions match TRBD2. Trimming took 5 bases from V and 0 from J; bases not matched to a gene: 3. Germline V gives CDR1 LGHDT, CDR2 YNNKEL (reference sequence). This CDR3 comprises 15 residues. The CDR3 is CASSRLAGHSYEQYF. Written as DNA, the CDR3 is TGTGCCAGCAGCAGACTAGCGGGGCACTCCTACGAGCAGTACTTC.

The chain employs TRBV5-1 and TRBJ2-1; weak D call: TRBD1 (6 bases). Germline CDR1 reads SGHRS; CDR2 reads YFSETQ. The CDR3 runs to 16 residues. Between the trimmed V and J ends, which lost 4 bases and 9 bases, there was a span of 23 bases. The CDR3 nucleotides read TGCGCCAGCAGCCCACCATTACCCAGACAGGCAGGTGAGCAGTTCTTC. This gives the protein CASSPPLPRQAGEQFF.

The CDR3 DNA follows: TGTGCCAGCAGCCGAACGGGGGGGGTGCACAATCAGCCCCAGCATTTT. This translates into CASSRTGGVHNQPQHF. The chain carries TRBV27 and TRBJ1-5, with D perhaps matching TRBD1 (5 bases). CDR3 length: 16 amino acids. V lost 6 bases and J 3 bases, leaving 18 bases between the germline ends. CDR1 and CDR2 from the germline V gene are MNHEY and SMNVEV (reference sequence).

The genes are TRBV10-1 and TRBJ2-2; no clear D. Germline V gives CDR1 WNHNN, CDR2 SYGVQD (reference sequence). This CDR3 has 12 amino acids. V was shortened by 6 bases and J by 4 bases, with 6 bases between the two germline ends. The CDR3 bases are TGCGCCAGCAGCGGTCGCACCGGGGAGCTGTTTTTT. Its translation is CASSGRTGELFF.

This rearrangement joins TRBV7-9 to TRBJ1-2; 8 bases are shared with TRBD1. The CDR3 is 12 residues long. V lost 5 bases to trimming and J lost 4 bases; unmatched junction nucleotides: 0. CDR1 and CDR2 (germline): SEHNR, FQNEAQ (reference sequence). The chain's CDR3 is CASSGQGYGYTF. For the CDR3, the DNA is TGTGCCAGCAGCGGACAGGGCTATGGCTACACCTTC.

This clone was detected once. The chain couples TRBV7-3 to TRBJ2-5; TRBD2 agrees at 14 bases. The CDR3 runs 16 residues. Germline CDR1 reads SGHTA; CDR2 reads FQGTGA. The trim removed 5 bases at V and 1 base at J, leaving 3 bases unmatched. CDR3 DNA: TGTGCCAGCAGCCCCGGACTAGCGGGGGGCCAAGAGACCCAGTACTTC. This codes for CASSPGLAGGQETQYF.

The genes are TRBV5-6 and TRBJ1-5; TRBD1 is a possible D gene (6 bases). The CDR3 is 14 amino acids. Germline loops: CDR1 SGHDT, CDR2 YYEEEE. Deletions cut 2 bases from V and 1 base from J, with 7 bases between. The CDR3 DNA follows: TGTGCCAGCAGCTTCCAGGGGAGCAATCAGCCCCAGCATTTT. Translation: CASSFQGSNQPQHF.

This chain links TRBV9 with TRBJ1-1; 8 positions match TRBD1. Germline lookup yields CDR1 SGDLS and CDR2 YYNGEE. V lost 3 bases and J lost 2; bases outside the gene matches: 6. CDR3 length: 15 residues. The CDR3 DNA is TGTGCCAGCAGCGAAAACCAGGGGGCTAACACTGAAGCTTTCTTT. It is translated as CASSENQGANTEAFF.

The rearrangement links TRBV30 to TRBJ1-1, with 9 nucleotides matching TRBD1. The V gene end was trimmed by 3 bases and the J gene end by 7 bases; junction bases not matched to a gene: 3. Germline V gives CDR1 GTSNPN, CDR2 SVGIG (reference sequence). CDR3 length equals 12 residues. CDR3 protein: CAWSLTGGEAFF. DNA for the CDR3: TGTGCCTGGAGCTTGACAGGGGGTGAAGCTTTCTTT.

The rearrangement joins TRBV6-1 to TRBJ1-2; tentatively, D is TRBD1 (6 bases). The V end was cut by 3 bases, the J end by 14 bases, with 16 bases between. CDR3 size: 12 residues. Germline lookup yields CDR1 MNHNS and CDR2 SASEGT. The CDR3 sequence: CASSEETRGETF. DNA for the CDR3: TGTGCCAGCAGTGAGGAGACCAGGGGAGAAACCTTC.

V usage is TRBV7-9 and J usage is TRBJ1-2; TRBD1 aligns across 7 bases. Trimming at V came to 2 bases and at J to 2 bases, leaving 11 bases not matched to a gene. Germline V gene sequence: CDR1 SEHNR, CDR2 FQNEAQ (reference sequence). This CDR3 spans 17 amino acids. The CDR3, as DNA: TGTGCCAGCAGCTTAAATTATTTGGGGACAGACAACTATGGCTACACCTTC. Translating it yields CASSLNYLGTDNYGYTF.

This chain links TRBV5-1 with TRBJ1-2; no reliable D call. The V end was cut by 4 bases, the J end by 8 bases, with 9 bases between. The CDR3 has 11 amino acids. CDR1 SGHRS and CDR2 YFSETQ come from the germline V gene. The CDR3 DNA follows: TGCGCCAGCAGCACCCCAGGCGGCTACACCTTC. Protein sequence: CASSTPGGYTF.

Only one count was recorded for this clone. The chain combines TRBV10-3 with TRBJ2-7, with D possibly being TRBD2 (5 bases). Germline-derived CDR1 and CDR2 are ENHRY and SYGVKD. The V and J ends lost 2 bases and 2 bases respectively, with 13 bases between them. There are 15 residues in the CDR3. DNA for the CDR3: TGTGCCATCAGTGAGCAGGCAGGAGGAGCCTACGAGCAGTACTTC. It codes for CAISEQAGGAYEQYF.

The chain is built from TRBV2 and TRBJ2-5, with 9 bases fitting TRBD2. V trimming: 1 base; J trimming: 2 bases; junction bases outside the gene matches: 11. Germline loops: CDR1 SNHLY, CDR2 FYNNEI. The CDR3 extends over 18 amino acids. CDR3 DNA: TGTGCCAGCAGTGAAGGTCGGGGACTAGCTGTTTCGCAAGAGACCCAGTACTTC. Protein product: CASSEGRGLAVSQETQYF.

The chain combines TRBV5-5 with TRBJ1-2; 9 bases align to TRBD1. The germline CDR1 and CDR2 sequences are SGHKS and YYEKEE (reference sequence). CDR3 length: 15 amino acids. Trimming cost V 1 base and J 4 bases; bases outside gene matches: 5. The CDR3 sequence is CASSLRDRVFYGYTF. As DNA, the CDR3 is TGTGCCAGCAGCTTGCGGGACAGGGTTTTCTATGGCTACACCTTC.

For this clone: Other DNA sequences in this specimen translate into the identical CDR3. This chain links TRBV30 with TRBJ1-5; D is undetermined. The CDR3 extends over 13 amino acids. V was clipped by 0 bases and J by 1 base, with 4 bases between them. From germline, CDR1 is GTSNPN and CDR2 SVGIG (reference sequence). As DNA, the CDR3 is TGTGCCTGGAGTGTACAGAGCAATCAGCCCCAGCATTTT. As protein: CAWSVQSNQPQHF.

CDR3 nucleotide sequence: TGTGCCAGCAGCTTGAGACAGACAACCTCTGGAAACACCATATATTTT. Translated, it gives CASSLRQTTSGNTIYF. J is TRBJ1-3 and V is TRBV11-2; tentative D call: TRBD1 (5 bases). V dropped 3 bases and J dropped 0 bases, with 12 bases sitting between them. The CDR3 contains 16 residues. Germline values: CDR1 SGHAT, CDR2 FQNNGV.

V gene TRBV6-5 combines with J gene TRBJ2-7, with TRBD1 matching 7 bases. The CDR3 has 15 amino acids. Germline-derived CDR1 and CDR2 are MNHEY and SVGAGI. The V gene end was trimmed by 8 bases and the J gene end by 2 bases; junction bases not matched to a gene: 12. Here the CDR3 reads CASLYTGTDPYEQYF. DNA for the CDR3: TGTGCCAGCCTTTACACCGGGACAGACCCCTACGAGCAGTACTTC.

This chain joins TRBV18 and TRBJ2-3; D is undetermined. V was clipped by 3 bases and J by 1 base, with 11 bases between them. Looked up from germline, CDR1 is KGHSH and CDR2 is LQKENI. This CDR3 spans 15 amino acids. CDR3 in DNA: TGTGCCAGCTCACCCAGGAAATTCGGCACAGATACGCAGTATTTT. Protein sequence: CASSPRKFGTDTQYF.

V usage is TRBV18 and J usage is TRBJ1-1; 8 positions agree with TRBD1. The length of the CDR3 is 12 residues. The V gene's germline CDR1 is KGHSH and CDR2 LQKENI. V gave up 3 bases and J gave up 10 bases; unmatched junction bases: 4. In DNA, the CDR3 is TGTGCCAGCTCACCCTCACAGGGGGGAGCTTTCTTT. Amino acid sequence: CASSPSQGGAFF.